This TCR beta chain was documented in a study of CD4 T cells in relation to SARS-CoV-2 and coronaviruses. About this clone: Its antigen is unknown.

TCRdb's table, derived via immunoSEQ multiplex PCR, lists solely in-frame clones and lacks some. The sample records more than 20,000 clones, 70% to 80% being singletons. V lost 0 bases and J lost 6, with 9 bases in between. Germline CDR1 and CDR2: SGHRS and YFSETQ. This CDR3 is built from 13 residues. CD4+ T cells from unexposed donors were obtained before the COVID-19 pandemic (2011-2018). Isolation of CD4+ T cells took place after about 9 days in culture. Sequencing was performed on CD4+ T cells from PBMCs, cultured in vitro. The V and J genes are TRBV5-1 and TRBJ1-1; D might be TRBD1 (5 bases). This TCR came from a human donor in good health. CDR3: CASSLGGAAEAFF. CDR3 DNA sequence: TGCGCCAGCAGCTTGGGTGGGGCCGCTGAAGCTTTCTTT. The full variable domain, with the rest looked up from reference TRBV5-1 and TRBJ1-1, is KAGVTQTPRYLIKTRGQQVTLSCSPISGHRSVSWYQQTPGQGLQFLFEYFSETQRNKGNFPGRFSGRQFSNSRSEMNVSTLELGDSALYLCASSLGGAAEAFFGQGTRLTVV.